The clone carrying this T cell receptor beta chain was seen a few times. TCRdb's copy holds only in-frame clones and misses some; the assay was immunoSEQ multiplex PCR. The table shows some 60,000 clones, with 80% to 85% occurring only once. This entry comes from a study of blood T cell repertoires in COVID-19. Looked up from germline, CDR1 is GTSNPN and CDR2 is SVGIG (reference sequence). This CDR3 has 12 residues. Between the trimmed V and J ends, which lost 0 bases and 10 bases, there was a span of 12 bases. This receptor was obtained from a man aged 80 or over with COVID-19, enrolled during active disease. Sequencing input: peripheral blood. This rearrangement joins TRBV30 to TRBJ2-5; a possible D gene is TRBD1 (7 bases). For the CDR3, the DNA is TGTGCCTGGAGTGTGGAGGGGGCCGTCCAGTACTTC. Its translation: CAWSVEGAVQYF.